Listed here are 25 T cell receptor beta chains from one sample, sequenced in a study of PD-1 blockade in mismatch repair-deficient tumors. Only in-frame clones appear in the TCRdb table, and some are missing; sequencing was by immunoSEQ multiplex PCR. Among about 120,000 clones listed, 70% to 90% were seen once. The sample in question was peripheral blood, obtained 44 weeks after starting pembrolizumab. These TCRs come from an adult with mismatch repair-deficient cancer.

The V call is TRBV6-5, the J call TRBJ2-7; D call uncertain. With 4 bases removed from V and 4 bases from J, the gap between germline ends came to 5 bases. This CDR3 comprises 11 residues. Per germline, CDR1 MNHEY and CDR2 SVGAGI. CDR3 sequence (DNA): TGTGCCAGCAGTTTGCGTTACGAGCAGTACTTC. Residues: CASSLRYEQYF.

The CDR3 nucleotides read TGTGCCAGTAGTGGAACTAGCGGGACAACCTACGAGCAGTACTTC. As protein: CASSGTSGTTYEQYF. The chain carries TRBV19 and TRBJ2-7, with 10 positions matching TRBD2. J gave up 2 bases and V 5 bases, and 6 bases lay outside the gene matches. Germline CDR1 reads LNHDA; CDR2 reads SQIVND (reference sequence). CDR3 length equals 15 residues.

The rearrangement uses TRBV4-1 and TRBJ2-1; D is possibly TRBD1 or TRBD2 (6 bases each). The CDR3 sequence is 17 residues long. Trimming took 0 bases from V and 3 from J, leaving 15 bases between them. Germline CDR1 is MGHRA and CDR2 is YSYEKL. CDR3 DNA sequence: TGCGCCAGCAGCCAAGAGGAGGGGGGACGATACTACAATGAGCAGTTCTTC. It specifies CASSQEEGGRYYNEQFF.

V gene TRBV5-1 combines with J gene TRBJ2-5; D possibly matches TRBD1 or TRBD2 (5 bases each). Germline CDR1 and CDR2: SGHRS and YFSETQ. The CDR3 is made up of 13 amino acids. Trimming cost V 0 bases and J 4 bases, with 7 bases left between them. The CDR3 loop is CASSLVGGETQYF. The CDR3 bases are TGCGCCAGCAGCTTGGTTGGGGGAGAGACCCAGTACTTC.

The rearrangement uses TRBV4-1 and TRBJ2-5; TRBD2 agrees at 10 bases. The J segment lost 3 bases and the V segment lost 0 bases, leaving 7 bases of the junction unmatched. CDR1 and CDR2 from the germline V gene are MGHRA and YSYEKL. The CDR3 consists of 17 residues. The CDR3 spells CASSQDQLAGVEETQYF. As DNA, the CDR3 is TGCGCCAGCAGCCAAGATCAGCTAGCGGGAGTTGAAGAGACCCAGTACTTC.

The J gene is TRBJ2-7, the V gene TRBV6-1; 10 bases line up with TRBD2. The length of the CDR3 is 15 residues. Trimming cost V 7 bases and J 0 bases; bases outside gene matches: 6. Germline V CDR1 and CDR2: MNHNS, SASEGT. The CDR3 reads CASNPRLAGSYEQYF. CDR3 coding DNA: TGTGCCAGCAATCCCAGACTAGCGGGCTCCTACGAGCAGTACTTC.

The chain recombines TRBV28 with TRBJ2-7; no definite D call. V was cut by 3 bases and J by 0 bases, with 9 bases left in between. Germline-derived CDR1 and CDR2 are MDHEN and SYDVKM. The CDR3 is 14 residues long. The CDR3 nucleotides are TGTGCCAGCAGTTTCCCTCGAAGCTCCTACGAGCAGTACTTC. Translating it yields CASSFPRSSYEQYF.

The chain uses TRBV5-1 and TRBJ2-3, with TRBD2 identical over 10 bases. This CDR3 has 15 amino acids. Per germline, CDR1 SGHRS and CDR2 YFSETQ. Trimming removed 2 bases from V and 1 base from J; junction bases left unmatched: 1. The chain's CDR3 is CASSFGTSGTDTQYF. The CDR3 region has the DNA TGCGCCAGCAGCTTCGGGACTAGCGGCACAGATACGCAGTATTTT.

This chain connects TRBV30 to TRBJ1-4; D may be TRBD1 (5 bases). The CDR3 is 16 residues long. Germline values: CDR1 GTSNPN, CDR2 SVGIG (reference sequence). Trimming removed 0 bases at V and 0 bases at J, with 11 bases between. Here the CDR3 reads CAWSVKGFATNEKLFF. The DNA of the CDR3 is TGTGCCTGGAGTGTAAAGGGGTTTGCAACTAATGAAAAACTGTTTTTT.

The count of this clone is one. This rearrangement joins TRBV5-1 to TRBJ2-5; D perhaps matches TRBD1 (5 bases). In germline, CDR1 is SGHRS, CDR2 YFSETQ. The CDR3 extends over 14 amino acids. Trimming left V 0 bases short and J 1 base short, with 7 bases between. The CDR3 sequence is CASSLGQLQETQYF. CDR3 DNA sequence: TGCGCCAGCAGCTTGGGACAGCTCCAAGAGACCCAGTACTTC.

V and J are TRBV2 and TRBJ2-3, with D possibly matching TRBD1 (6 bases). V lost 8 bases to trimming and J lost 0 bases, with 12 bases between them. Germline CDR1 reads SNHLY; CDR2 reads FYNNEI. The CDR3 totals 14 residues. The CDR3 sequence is CASVRGPSTDTQYF. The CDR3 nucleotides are TGTGCCAGCGTCAGGGGACCTAGCACAGATACGCAGTATTTT.

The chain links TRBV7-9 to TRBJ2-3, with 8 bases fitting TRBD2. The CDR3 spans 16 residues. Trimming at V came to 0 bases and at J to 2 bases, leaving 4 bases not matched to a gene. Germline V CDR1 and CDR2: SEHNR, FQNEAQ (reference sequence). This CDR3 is CASSLAGGGITDTQYF. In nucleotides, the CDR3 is TGTGCCAGCAGCTTAGCCGGGGGGGGGATCACAGATACGCAGTATTTT.

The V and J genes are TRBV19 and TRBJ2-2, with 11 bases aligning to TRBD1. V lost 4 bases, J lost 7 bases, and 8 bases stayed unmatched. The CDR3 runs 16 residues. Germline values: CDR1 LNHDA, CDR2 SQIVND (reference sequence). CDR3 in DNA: TGTGCCAGTAGTACCCGGACAGGGGGCTGGGACGGGGAGCTGTTTTTT. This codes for CASSTRTGGWDGELFF.

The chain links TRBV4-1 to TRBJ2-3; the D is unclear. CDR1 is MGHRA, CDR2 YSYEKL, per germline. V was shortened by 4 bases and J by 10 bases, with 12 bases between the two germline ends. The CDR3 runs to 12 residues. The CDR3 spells CASSPPPGAQYF. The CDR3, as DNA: TGCGCCAGCAGCCCCCCCCCTGGGGCGCAGTATTTT.

CDR3 protein: CASLLNGQANTEAFF. The CDR3 bases are TGCGCCAGTTTACTTAACGGACAGGCGAACACTGAAGCTTTCTTT. The chain combines TRBV23-1 with TRBJ1-1; 7 nucleotides line up with TRBD1. TRBV23-1 is sorted into the ORF group, with uncertain function. The length of the CDR3 is 15 residues. Unmatched junction bases numbered 11, after V lost 9 bases and J lost 1 base.

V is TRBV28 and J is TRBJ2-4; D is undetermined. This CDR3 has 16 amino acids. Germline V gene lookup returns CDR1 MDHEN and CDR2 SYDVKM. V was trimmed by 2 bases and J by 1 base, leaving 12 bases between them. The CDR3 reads CASSLLPGLAKNIQYF. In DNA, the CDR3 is TGTGCCAGCAGTTTACTCCCCGGGCTGGCCAAAAACATTCAGTACTTC. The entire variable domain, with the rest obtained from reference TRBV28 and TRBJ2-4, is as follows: DVKVTQSSRYLVKRTGEKVFLECVQDMDHENMFWYRQDPGLGLRLIYFSYDVKMKEKGDIPEGYSVSREKKERFSLILESASTNQTSMYLCASSLLPGLAKNIQYFGAGTRLSVL.

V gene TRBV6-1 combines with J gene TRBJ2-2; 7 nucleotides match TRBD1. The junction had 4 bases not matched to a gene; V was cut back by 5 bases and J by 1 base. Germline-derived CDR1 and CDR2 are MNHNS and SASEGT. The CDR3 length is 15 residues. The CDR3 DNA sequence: TGTGCCAGCAGTTTAGGGACAGTGAACACCGGGGAGCTGTTTTTT. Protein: CASSLGTVNTGELFF.

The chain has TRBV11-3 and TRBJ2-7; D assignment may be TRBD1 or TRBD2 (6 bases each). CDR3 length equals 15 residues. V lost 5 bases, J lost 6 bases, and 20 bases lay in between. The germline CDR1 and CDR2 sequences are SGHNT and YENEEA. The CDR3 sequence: CASSPGVSGAGEQYF. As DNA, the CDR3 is TGTGCCAGCAGCCCCGGCGTTTCGGGGGCAGGCGAGCAGTACTTC.

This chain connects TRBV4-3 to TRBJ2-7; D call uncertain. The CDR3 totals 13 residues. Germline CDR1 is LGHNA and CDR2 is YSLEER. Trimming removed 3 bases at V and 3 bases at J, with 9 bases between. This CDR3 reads CASSQQRNYEQYF. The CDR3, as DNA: TGCGCCAGCAGCCAGCAAAGAAACTACGAGCAGTACTTC.

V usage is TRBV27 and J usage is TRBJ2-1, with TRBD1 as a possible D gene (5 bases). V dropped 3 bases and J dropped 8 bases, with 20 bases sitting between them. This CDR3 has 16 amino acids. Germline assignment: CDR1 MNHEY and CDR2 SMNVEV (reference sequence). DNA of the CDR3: TGTGCCAGCAGTTTGGGGCCAGCCGGGCGGACACATGAGCAGTTCTTC. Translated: CASSLGPAGRTHEQFF.

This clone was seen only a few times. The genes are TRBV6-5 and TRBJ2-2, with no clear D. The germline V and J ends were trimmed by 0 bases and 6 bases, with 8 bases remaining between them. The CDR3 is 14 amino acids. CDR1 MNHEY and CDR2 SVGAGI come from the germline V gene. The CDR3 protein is CASSYSTGPGELFF. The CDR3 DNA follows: TGTGCCAGCAGTTACTCTACGGGTCCCGGGGAGCTGTTTTTT.

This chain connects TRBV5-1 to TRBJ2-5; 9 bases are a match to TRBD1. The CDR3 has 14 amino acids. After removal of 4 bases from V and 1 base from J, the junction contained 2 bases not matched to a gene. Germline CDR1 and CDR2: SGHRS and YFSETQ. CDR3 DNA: TGCGCCAGCAGCGTGGACAGGGGCCAAGAGACCCAGTACTTC. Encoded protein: CASSVDRGQETQYF. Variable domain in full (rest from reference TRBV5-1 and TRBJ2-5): KAGVTQTPRYLIKTRGQQVTLSCSPISGHRSVSWYQQTPGQGLQFLFEYFSETQRNKGNFPGRFSGRQFSNSRSEMNVSTLELGDSALYLCASSVDRGQETQYFGPGTRLLVL.

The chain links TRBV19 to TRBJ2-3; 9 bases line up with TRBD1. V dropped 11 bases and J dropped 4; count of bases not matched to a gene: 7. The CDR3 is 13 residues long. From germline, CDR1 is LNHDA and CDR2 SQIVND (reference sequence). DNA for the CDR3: TGTGCCCGGGACAGGGTAACGTCAGATACGCAGTATTTT. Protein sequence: CARDRVTSDTQYF.

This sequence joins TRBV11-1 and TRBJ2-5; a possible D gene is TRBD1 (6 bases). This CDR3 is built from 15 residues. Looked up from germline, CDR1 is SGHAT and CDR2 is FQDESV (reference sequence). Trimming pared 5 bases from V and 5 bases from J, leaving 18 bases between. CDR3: CASSTILTGLETQYF. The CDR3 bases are TGTGCCAGCAGCACAATTCTAACAGGGCTGGAGACCCAGTACTTC.

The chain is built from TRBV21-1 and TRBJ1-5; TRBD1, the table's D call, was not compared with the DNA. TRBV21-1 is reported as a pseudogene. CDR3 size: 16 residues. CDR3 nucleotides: TGTGCCAGCACTCAGGACATACCCTATAGCAATCAGCCCCAGCATTTT. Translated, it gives CASTQDIPYSNQPQHF.